The T cell receptor beta chain described here comes from a study of Tregs in tolerant kidney transplant recipients. CDR1 is SGHRS and CDR2 is YFSETQ in the germline V gene. CDR3 size: 16 residues. Trimming removed 1 base at V and 0 bases at J, with 10 bases between. Profiling relied on immunoSEQ multiplex PCR, and the TCRdb table lists in-frame clones only, not all of them. The top ten hold less than 0.7% of the sample, which has some 100,000 clones, roughly 93% seen once. Thawed PBMCs were FACS-sorted into unstimulated CD4+CD25+CD127- regulatory T cells, CD4+CD25- non-regulatory cells, CD4 and CD8 cells. Overall study findings and caveats: The small number of patients limits these findings pending further validation. Tregs expanded with activated donor B cells seemed most donor-specific. Biological reproducibility was not directly addressed, but technical replication error appeared minimal.

For this clone: The antigen is unknown.

This TCR derives from a human donor in good health. The chain uses TRBV5-1 and TRBJ2-2, with D perhaps matching TRBD2 (7 bases). The sequenced material came from CD4+ T cells from blood. The CDR3 DNA reads as TGCGCCAGCAGCTTGTTCGGGGGGCCGAACACCGGGGAGCTGTTTTTT. Its protein is CASSLFGGPNTGELFF.